One and the same sample provided the 18 T cell receptor beta chains below, sequenced in a study of CD4 T cells in relation to SARS-CoV-2 and coronaviruses. The data were produced by immunoSEQ multiplex PCR, yet TCRdb's version contains in-frame clones alone and is incomplete. Of over 35,000 clones in the sample, roughly 80% were seen once. Their cognate antigens are unknown. The sample comprised memory CD4+ T cells from PBMCs, cultured in vitro. The origin of the receptors is an adult with COVID-19.

The rearrangement joins TRBV21-1 to TRBJ2-1; the tabulated D call, TRBD2, remains unverified against the DNA. TRBV21-1 is a known pseudogene. This CDR3 region has 16 residues. The CDR3 DNA is TGTGCCAGCAGCAAGCAACTAGCGGGAGTGGGTAATGAGCAGTTCTTC. Protein: CASSKQLAGVGNEQFF.

This chain uses TRBV29-1 with TRBJ2-7; D ambiguous. The CDR3 spans 12 residues. Trimming shortened V by 3 bases and J by 6 bases, and 12 bases separated the two germline ends. Looked up from germline, CDR1 is SQVTM and CDR2 is ANQGSEA. Here the CDR3 DNA reads TGCAGCGTTGAGGGATCCCGAGGCGAGCAGTACTTC. This codes for CSVEGSRGEQYF.

This sequence joins TRBV9 and TRBJ2-4; 10 bases agree with TRBD2. Trimming at V came to 4 bases and at J to 4 bases, leaving 11 bases not matched to a gene. The V gene's germline CDR1 is SGDLS and CDR2 YYNGEE. The CDR3 runs 17 residues. CDR3: CASSPPPGTSEKNIQYF. The CDR3 DNA sequence: TGTGCCAGCAGCCCGCCACCCGGGACTAGCGAGAAAAACATTCAGTACTTC.

This chain links TRBV6-5 with TRBJ2-1; D not certain. Germline loops: CDR1 MNHEY, CDR2 SVGAGI. CDR3 length: 15 amino acids. V shed 6 bases and J shed 4 bases, with 16 bases lying between them. The CDR3, as DNA: TGTGCCAGCAGCAAGTTCCCAAGCCAGTACAATGAGCAGTTCTTC. Translated: CASSKFPSQYNEQFF.

The chain combines TRBV5-1 with TRBJ2-2; tentative D call: TRBD2 (6 bases). Germline V gene data show CDR1 as SGHRS and CDR2 as YFSETQ. Trimming removed 5 bases at V and 5 bases at J, with 19 bases between. The CDR3 runs 16 residues. CDR3: CASRQTQGLGTGELFF. For the CDR3, the DNA is TGCGCCAGCAGACAGACCCAGGGACTCGGTACCGGGGAGCTGTTTTTT.

The gene calls are TRBV2 and TRBJ2-3; TRBD1 agrees at 8 bases. Germline V gene lookup returns CDR1 SNHLY and CDR2 FYNNEI. CDR3 size: 14 residues. V lost 9 bases, J lost 0 bases, and 5 bases stayed unmatched. The CDR3 sequence: CARKTGASTDTQYF. The CDR3 DNA reads TGTGCCAGGAAGACAGGGGCTAGCACAGATACGCAGTATTTT.

This clone has more than one count but fewer than ten. This chain uses TRBV3-1 (or the pseudogene TRBV3-2) with TRBJ2-2, with D hard to call. The CDR3 loop spans 15 amino acids. Trimming stripped 3 bases from V and 3 bases from J, with 11 bases between. Germline V gene data show CDR1 as LGHDT and CDR2 as YNNKEL (reference sequence). The CDR3 DNA follows: TGTGCCAGCAGCCATCGTAGGCCTTACACCGGGGAGCTGTTTTTT. Its translation is CASSHRRPYTGELFF.

The chain joins TRBV2 to TRBJ2-1; D gene ambiguous. Trimming took 8 bases from V and 0 from J, leaving 14 bases between them. The CDR3 loop spans 15 amino acids. CDR1 SNHLY and CDR2 FYNNEI come from the germline V gene. CDR3 region: CASGWLTSSYNEQFF. The DNA of the CDR3 is TGTGCCAGCGGGTGGCTGACGAGCTCCTACAATGAGCAGTTCTTC.

This CDR3 reads CASSVGTGTADTEAFF. Here the CDR3 DNA reads TGTGCCAGCAGCGTAGGCACCGGGACAGCTGACACTGAAGCTTTCTTT. This chain links TRBV9 with TRBJ1-1; 7 nucleotides line up with TRBD1. From germline, CDR1 is SGDLS and CDR2 YYNGEE. Trimming cost V 0 bases and J 3 bases; bases outside gene matches: 8. The CDR3 runs 16 residues.

This chain links TRBV6-1 with TRBJ1-2; D is perhaps TRBD1 (5 bases). V was shortened by 2 bases and J by 7 bases, with 17 bases between the two germline ends. The CDR3 is 15 residues long. Looked up from germline, CDR1 is MNHNS and CDR2 is SASEGT. The DNA for the CDR3 is TGTGCCAGCAGTGAATTACTATCGGGTAGGGGTGGCTACACCTTC. As protein: CASSELLSGRGGYTF.

The gene calls are TRBV11-3 and TRBJ2-1; no clear D gene. V dropped 4 bases and J dropped 9 bases, with 10 bases sitting between them. The CDR3 has 12 residues. Per the germline V gene, CDR1 is SGHNT and CDR2 is YENEEA. In DNA, the CDR3 is TGTGCCAGCAGCTCGTCTGACGGTGAGCAGTTCTTC. Encoded protein: CASSSSDGEQFF.

On this clone: Additional DNA sequences in this sample encode the identical CDR3. V usage is TRBV7-9 and J usage is TRBJ1-1; the match to TRBD1 covers 10 bases. CDR1 is SEHNR and CDR2 is FQNEAQ in the germline V gene (reference sequence). CDR3 length: 13 residues. V trimming: 6 bases; J trimming: 4 bases; junction bases outside the gene matches: 2. For the CDR3, the DNA is TGTGCCAGCAGTCGGACAGGGGGCACTGAAGCTTTCTTT. It yields the protein CASSRTGGTEAFF.

This clone is a singleton in its sample. V gene TRBV19 combines with J gene TRBJ2-3, with D tentatively TRBD1 (6 bases). Looked up from germline, CDR1 is LNHDA and CDR2 is SQIVND (reference sequence). The CDR3 covers 14 residues. V was clipped by 6 bases and J by 6 bases, with 16 bases between them. The CDR3 loop is CASRKSTGMDTQYF. CDR3 coding DNA: TGTGCCAGTAGGAAATCTACAGGGATGGATACGCAGTATTTT. Looking up the rest from reference TRBV19 and TRBJ2-3 gives the full variable domain: DGGITQSPKYLFRKEGQNVTLSCEQNLNHDAMYWYRQDPGQGLRLIYYSQIVNDFQKGDIAEGYSVSREKKESFPLTVTSAQKNPTAFYLCASRKSTGMDTQYFGPGTRLTVL.

This clone was recorded only once. The CDR3 region has the DNA TGTGCCAGCAGCTTTGGCGAACGGGATGGCTACACCTTC. Its protein is CASSFGERDGYTF. The chain employs TRBV7-6 and TRBJ1-2; no reliable D call. V lost 3 bases and J 6 bases, leaving 11 bases between the germline ends. The CDR3 loop spans 13 amino acids. From germline, CDR1 is SGHVS and CDR2 FNYEAQ.

This clone was observed a handful of times. The chain uses TRBV4-1 and TRBJ1-3; unclear D gene. Germline assignment: CDR1 MGHRA and CDR2 YSYEKL. V was trimmed by 2 bases and J by 4 bases, leaving 6 bases between them. CDR3 size: 13 residues. CDR3 coding DNA: TGCGCCAGCAGCCAATTGTACGGAAACACCATATATTTT. Its translation: CASSQLYGNTIYF.

The genes are TRBV5-1 and TRBJ2-3, with TRBD2 matching 9 bases. Trimming removed 2 bases from V and 3 bases from J; junction bases left unmatched: 7. Germline values: CDR1 SGHRS, CDR2 YFSETQ. The CDR3 runs to 16 residues. CDR3 sequence reads: CASSFGTSSITDTQYF. The CDR3 DNA is TGCGCCAGCAGCTTTGGGACTAGCTCTATTACAGATACGCAGTATTTT.

This clone appeared a few times. The chain recombines TRBV7-9 with TRBJ2-2; D uncertain. The CDR3 is 15 amino acids. V was trimmed by 1 base and J by 4 bases, leaving 10 bases between them. Germline-derived CDR1 and CDR2 are SEHNR and FQNEAQ (reference sequence). The CDR3 is CASSLVGVLTGELFF. The CDR3 region has the DNA TGTGCCAGCAGCTTAGTTGGGGTCCTCACCGGGGAGCTGTTTTTT. Full variable domain (remainder filled in from reference TRBV7-9 and TRBJ2-2): DTGVSQNPRHKITKRGQNVTFRCDPISEHNRLYWYRQTLGQGPEFLTYFQNEAQLEKSRLLSDRFSAERPKGSFSTLEIQRTEQGDSAMYLCASSLVGVLTGELFFGEGSRLTVL.

The J gene is TRBJ2-7, the V gene TRBV5-5, with a tentative D call TRBD2 (5 bases). Germline-derived CDR1 and CDR2 are SGHKS and YYEKEE (reference sequence). The CDR3 is 16 residues long. V was cut by 2 bases and J by 4 bases, with 19 bases left in between. This CDR3 is CASSFFGVVRGYEQYF. DNA for the CDR3: TGTGCCAGCAGCTTCTTTGGTGTCGTTCGAGGGTACGAGCAGTACTTC.